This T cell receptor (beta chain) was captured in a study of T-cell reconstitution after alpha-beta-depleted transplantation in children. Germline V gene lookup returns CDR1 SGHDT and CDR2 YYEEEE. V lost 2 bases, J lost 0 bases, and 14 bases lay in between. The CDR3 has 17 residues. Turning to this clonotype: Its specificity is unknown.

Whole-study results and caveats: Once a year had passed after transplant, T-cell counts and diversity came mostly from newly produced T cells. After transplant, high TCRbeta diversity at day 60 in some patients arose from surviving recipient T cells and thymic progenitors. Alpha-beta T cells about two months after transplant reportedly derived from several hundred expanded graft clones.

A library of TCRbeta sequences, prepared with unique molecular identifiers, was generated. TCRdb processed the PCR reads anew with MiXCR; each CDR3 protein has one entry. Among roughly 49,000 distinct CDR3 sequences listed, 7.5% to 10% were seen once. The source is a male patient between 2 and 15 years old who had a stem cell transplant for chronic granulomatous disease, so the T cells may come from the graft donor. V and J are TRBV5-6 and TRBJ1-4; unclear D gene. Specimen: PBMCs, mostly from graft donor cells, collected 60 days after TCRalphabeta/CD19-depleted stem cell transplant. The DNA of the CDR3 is TGTGCCAGCAGCTTCCGTCGATCGGCCGCAACTAATGAAAAACTGTTTTTT. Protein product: CASSFRRSAATNEKLFF.